The 27 T cell receptor beta chains in this list originate from one sample, sequenced in a study of patients and donors after allogeneic stem cell transplantation. In TCRdb, the RT-PCR reads were re-called with MiXCR into one record per CDR3 protein. This sample carries about 410,000 distinct CDR3 sequences, 16% of them seen once, and the ten largest clones take 6.5% to 7.5%. Material for sequencing was blood, either unsorted or a sorted T cell fraction (not recorded which). The receptors derive from a human donor who was either an allogeneic HSCT recipient or a stem cell or donor lymphocyte infusion donor (not recorded which). It is not recorded whose cells these are; they may come from a transplant donor.

This clonotype came up a few times. V usage is TRBV4-2 and J usage is TRBJ2-7; 16 bases line up with TRBD2. J lost 8 bases, V lost 3 bases, and 13 bases had no gene match. CDR3 length equals 18 residues. Germline CDR1 reads LGHNA; CDR2 reads YNFKEQ. CDR3 DNA: TGTGCCAGCAGCCACCCGGGACTAGCGGGAGGGTTTAAAAGACAGCAGTACTTC. Its protein product is CASSHPGLAGGFKRQQYF.

The chain recombines TRBV3-1 with TRBJ2-7, with TRBD2 as a possible D gene (6 bases). The germline V and J ends were trimmed by 1 base and 3 bases, with 13 bases remaining between them. The length of the CDR3 is 15 residues. Per the germline V gene, CDR1 is LGHDT and CDR2 is YNNKEL (reference sequence). The DNA for the CDR3 is TGTGCCAGCAGCCAAGTGCCAGCGGGCAACTACGAGCAGTACTTC. Its protein product is CASSQVPAGNYEQYF.

This clonotype has more than one count but fewer than ten. J is TRBJ2-7 and V is TRBV20-1; tentative D call: TRBD2 (6 bases). The CDR3 covers 15 residues. Per the germline V gene, CDR1 is DFQATT and CDR2 is SNEGSKA (reference sequence). Trimming shortened V by 3 bases and J by 3 bases, and 18 bases separated the two germline ends. CDR3 DNA sequence: TGCAGTGCTAGCCGCTTGGGGAGGACCATCTACGAGCAGTACTTC. It yields the protein CSASRLGRTIYEQYF.

The gene calls are TRBV27 and TRBJ2-1; 10 bases align to TRBD1. CDR1 MNHEY and CDR2 SMNVEV come from the germline V gene (reference sequence). Trimming took 2 bases from V and 8 from J; bases not matched to a gene: 6. This CDR3 has 15 residues. DNA of the CDR3: TGTGCCAGCAGTTTAGGGGACAGGGGAGTCTATGAGCAGTTCTTC. As protein: CASSLGDRGVYEQFF.

The J gene is TRBJ2-5, the V gene TRBV15; the match to TRBD1 covers 10 bases. Germline assignment: CDR1 LNHNV and CDR2 YYDKDF (reference sequence). This CDR3 has 14 residues. V was pared by 3 bases and J by 5 bases, with 3 bases of the junction left unmatched. CDR3 amino acids: CATSSDRGPETQYF. The CDR3 coding sequence is TGTGCCACCAGCAGTGACAGGGGGCCGGAGACCCAGTACTTC.

The rearrangement links TRBV20-1 to TRBJ2-2, with 8 bases fitting TRBD2. V gave up 0 bases and J gave up 6 bases; unmatched junction bases: 12. The CDR3 spans 17 residues. Germline V gives CDR1 DFQATT, CDR2 SNEGSKA (reference sequence). CDR3 amino acids: CSARDPSNGGAAGELFF. In nucleotides, the CDR3 is TGCAGTGCTAGAGATCCCTCTAACGGGGGGGCCGCCGGGGAGCTGTTTTTT.

V gene TRBV15 combines with J gene TRBJ2-1; no clear D gene. CDR3 length: 13 amino acids. CDR1 LNHNV and CDR2 YYDKDF come from the germline V gene (reference sequence). Deletions cut 0 bases from V and 10 bases from J, with 10 bases between. The CDR3 sequence: CATSRDPGREQFF. The CDR3 DNA is TGTGCCACCAGCAGAGATCCCGGGCGCGAGCAGTTCTTC.

V usage is TRBV13 and J usage is TRBJ2-7; a possible D gene is TRBD2 (6 bases). V lost 7 bases to trimming and J lost 3 bases, with 16 bases between them. Germline V lookup: CDR1 PRHDT, CDR2 FYEKMQ (reference sequence). This CDR3 is 14 amino acids long. The CDR3 spells CASTPGRRFYEQYF. The CDR3 coding sequence is TGTGCCAGCACCCCCGGGAGAAGGTTCTACGAGCAGTACTTC.

This clonotype showed up just a few times. The rearrangement links TRBV7-9 to TRBJ1-4; no clear D. CDR1 is SEHNR, CDR2 FQNEAQ, per germline (reference sequence). V lost 5 bases to trimming and J lost 8 bases, with 18 bases between them. The CDR3 length is 15 residues. The CDR3 coding sequence is TGTGCCAGCAGCCCTCACTCGGGGTTAGGGGAAAAACTGTTTTTT. Amino acids: CASSPHSGLGEKLFF.

This clonotype was observed at least ten times. The CDR3 is CASSNPPGQSSYNEQFF. CDR3 in DNA: TGTGCCAGCAGTAACCCCCCGGGACAAAGCTCCTACAATGAGCAGTTCTTC. This chain links TRBV27 with TRBJ2-1, with a weak D call TRBD1 (6 bases). Germline V gene lookup returns CDR1 MNHEY and CDR2 SMNVEV (reference sequence). V lost 5 bases, J lost 0 bases, and 17 bases lay in between. The CDR3 consists of 17 residues.

The chain recombines TRBV4-1 with TRBJ1-5; D is unclear. Germline CDR1 is MGHRA and CDR2 is YSYEKL. This CDR3 region has 15 residues. Trimming pared 1 base from V and 2 bases from J, leaving 9 bases between. The CDR3 protein is CASSQGVMGNQPQHF. As DNA, the CDR3 is TGCGCCAGCAGCCAAGGGGTGATGGGCAATCAGCCCCAGCATTTT.

CDR3 loop: CSARTMKNTEAFF. The CDR3 DNA follows: TGCAGTGCCAGGACCATGAAGAACACTGAAGCTTTCTTT. The chain links TRBV20-1 to TRBJ1-1; D gene ambiguous. V shed 6 bases and J shed 1 base, with 12 bases lying between them. Germline V gene sequence: CDR1 DFQATT, CDR2 SNEGSKA (reference sequence). This CDR3 contains 13 residues.

V and J are TRBV6-1 and TRBJ2-5; TRBD1 aligns across 9 bases. In germline, CDR1 is MNHNS, CDR2 SASEGT. The V segment lost 6 bases and the J segment 6 bases; nucleotides outside the gene matches: 8. The CDR3 is 14 residues long. CDR3 in DNA: TGTGCCAGCAGGGACAGGGGACCGTTTAAGACCCAGTACTTC. Its protein is CASRDRGPFKTQYF.

The table lists this clonotype with many counts. The chain is built from TRBV29-1 and TRBJ2-5, with D possibly TRBD2 on 6 matching bases. CDR3 length equals 12 residues. Trimming removed 4 bases from V and 5 bases from J, with 11 bases in between. Germline CDR1 and CDR2: SQVTM and ANQGSEA. The CDR3 DNA follows: TGCAGCGTTGTGCGGGGCAGTGAGACCCAGTACTTC. Its protein is CSVVRGSETQYF.

The sample holds many counts of this clonotype. V and J are TRBV7-9 and TRBJ1-6; D is unresolved. Germline assignment: CDR1 SEHNR and CDR2 FQNEAQ (reference sequence). CDR3 size: 13 residues. V gave up 3 bases and J gave up 11 bases, with 11 bases separating them. CDR3 DNA: TGTGCCAGCAGCTTCTCTCTCGGGACACCCCTCCACTTT. Protein: CASSFSLGTPLHF. The full variable domain, rest sourced from reference TRBV7-9 and TRBJ1-6, is DTGVSQNPRHKITKRGQNVTFRCDPISEHNRLYWYRQTLGQGPEFLTYFQNEAQLEKSRLLSDRFSAERPKGSFSTLEIQRTEQGDSAMYLCASSFSLGTPLHFGNGTRLTVT.

At least ten counts were recorded for this clonotype. The V and J genes are TRBV25-1 and TRBJ1-5; tentative D call: TRBD1 (5 bases). CDR3 size: 14 residues. Trimming pared 2 bases from V and 3 bases from J, leaving 8 bases between. The germline CDR1 and CDR2 sequences are MGHDK and SYGVNS. The CDR3 here is CASSEGHLNQPQHF. CDR3 in DNA: TGTGCCAGCAGTGAAGGACATCTCAATCAGCCCCAGCATTTT.

This clonotype occurred many times. This chain joins TRBV6-2 or TRBV6-3 and TRBJ1-5; D possibly corresponds to TRBD1 (6 bases). Germline CDR1 reads MNHEY; CDR2 reads SVGEGT. The CDR3 runs to 14 residues. V lost 6 bases and J 11 bases, leaving 20 bases between the germline ends. The CDR3 DNA is TGTGCCAGCAGCCTTACAGGGCCCGCCGGGGCCCAGCATTTT. Protein sequence: CASSLTGPAGAQHF.

Only a few counts were recorded for this clonotype. The chain's CDR3 is CASSRSIGELFF. The CDR3 DNA reads as TGTGCCAGCTCACGCTCAATCGGGGAGCTGTTTTTT. The rearrangement joins TRBV18 to TRBJ2-2; D is uncertain. Germline values: CDR1 KGHSH, CDR2 LQKENI. V shed 4 bases and J shed 7 bases, with 7 bases lying between them. The CDR3 extends over 12 amino acids.

Only a few counts were recorded for this clonotype. The chain recombines TRBV5-1 with TRBJ2-1; tentatively, D is TRBD2 (5 bases). The CDR3 totals 15 residues. From germline, CDR1 is SGHRS and CDR2 YFSETQ. Trimming cost V 4 bases and J 2 bases, with 13 bases left between them. In DNA, the CDR3 is TGCGCCAGCAGCCACGATCTAGCTACCTACAATGAGCAGTTCTTC. Translation: CASSHDLATYNEQFF.

The V and J genes are TRBV5-8 and TRBJ2-7; no definite D call. Per the germline V gene, CDR1 is SGHTS and CDR2 is YDEGEE. The CDR3 contains 12 residues. Between the trimmed V and J ends, which lost 4 bases and 4 bases, there was a span of 9 bases. CDR3 coding DNA: TGTGCCAGCAGCCGTAGTCTGTACGAGCAGTACTTC. Translating gives CASSRSLYEQYF.

In its sample, this clonotype was seen a few times. V and J are TRBV25-1 and TRBJ1-6; TRBD1 is a possible D gene (6 bases). Germline V lookup: CDR1 MGHDK, CDR2 SYGVNS. CDR3 length: 14 amino acids. Trimming left V 2 bases short and J 9 bases short, with 11 bases between. The CDR3 reads CASSELHRASPLHF. DNA for the CDR3: TGTGCCAGCAGTGAACTCCACAGGGCTTCACCCCTCCACTTT.

The chain recombines TRBV27 with TRBJ2-7; D is possibly TRBD2 (6 bases). This CDR3 spans 15 amino acids. The germline V gene has CDR1 MNHEY and CDR2 SMNVEV (reference sequence). V lost 6 bases to trimming and J lost 4 bases, with 19 bases between them. CDR3 sequence: CASRSSRRGGYEQYF. DNA for the CDR3: TGTGCCAGCAGATCTAGCAGACGTGGAGGGTACGAGCAGTACTTC.

The V gene is TRBV4-1, the J gene TRBJ1-2; 9 positions agree with TRBD1. This CDR3 region has 15 residues. From germline, CDR1 is MGHRA and CDR2 YSYEKL. Unmatched junction bases numbered 3, after V lost 0 bases and J lost 4 bases. The CDR3 here is CASSQDKDRGYGYTF. CDR3 nucleotide sequence: TGCGCCAGCAGCCAAGATAAGGACAGGGGCTATGGCTACACCTTC.

This clonotype was seen many times. The chain uses TRBV29-1 and TRBJ2-2; the match to TRBD2 covers 9 bases. Germline CDR1 SQVTM, CDR2 ANQGSEA. Trimming cost V 1 base and J 4 bases; bases outside gene matches: 1. The CDR3 length is 14 residues. The CDR3 is CSVEGGRATGELFF. CDR3 sequence (DNA): TGCAGCGTTGAAGGCGGGAGGGCCACCGGGGAGCTGTTTTTT.

The J gene is TRBJ1-1, the V gene TRBV4-1; D not resolved. Germline CDR1 and CDR2: MGHRA and YSYEKL. CDR3 length equals 16 residues. V was trimmed by 0 bases and J by 3 bases, leaving 14 bases between them. The CDR3 DNA reads TGCGCCAGCAGCCAAGAGCGCCCCCGGCGATACACTGAAGCTTTCTTT. As protein: CASSQERPRRYTEAFF.

This clonotype has a handful of counts. This chain joins TRBV3-1 and TRBJ1-1; 9 positions agree with TRBD1. Germline trimming cut 7 bases from V and 1 base from J; bases unmatched to any gene: 7. This CDR3 has 15 residues. Germline V CDR1 and CDR2: LGHDT, YNNKEL (reference sequence). This CDR3 reads CASTLDRGSNTEAFF. The CDR3 DNA reads TGTGCCAGCACCCTGGACAGGGGATCGAACACTGAAGCTTTCTTT.

This rearrangement joins TRBV5-6 to TRBJ2-1; TRBD2 aligns across 12 bases. Looked up from germline, CDR1 is SGHDT and CDR2 is YYEEEE. The CDR3 has 16 residues. V trimming: 5 bases; J trimming: 6 bases; junction bases outside the gene matches: 9. CDR3 sequence reads: CASSPPSGRAFNEQFF. In nucleotides, the CDR3 is TGTGCCAGCAGTCCCCCTAGCGGGAGGGCCTTCAATGAGCAGTTCTTC. Variable domain in full (rest from reference TRBV5-6 and TRBJ2-1): DAGVTQSPTHLIKTRGQQVTLRCSPKSGHDTVSWYQQALGQGPQFIFQYYEEEERQRGNFPDRFSGHQFPNYSSELNVNALLLGDSALYLCASSPPSGRAFNEQFFGPGTRLTVL.